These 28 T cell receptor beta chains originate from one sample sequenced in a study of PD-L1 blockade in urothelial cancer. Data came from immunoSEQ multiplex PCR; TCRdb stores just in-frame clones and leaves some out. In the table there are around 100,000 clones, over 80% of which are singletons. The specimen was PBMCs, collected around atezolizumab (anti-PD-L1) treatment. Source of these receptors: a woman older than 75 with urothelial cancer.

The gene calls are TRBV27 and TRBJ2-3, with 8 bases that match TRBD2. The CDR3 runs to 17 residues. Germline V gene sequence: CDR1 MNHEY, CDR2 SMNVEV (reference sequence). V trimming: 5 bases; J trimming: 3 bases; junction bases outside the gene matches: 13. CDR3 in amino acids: CASSRRAGVKGTDTQYF. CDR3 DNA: TGTGCCAGCAGTCGAAGAGCGGGAGTTAAGGGGACAGATACGCAGTATTTT.

CDR3 sequence: CASGLVPQVNGYTF. CDR3 sequence (DNA): TGTGCTAGTGGTTTGGTACCGCAGGTGAATGGCTACACCTTC. The chain combines TRBV12-5 with TRBJ1-2; D ambiguous. Germline V gives CDR1 LGHNT, CDR2 FRNRAP. The CDR3 contains 14 residues. Trimming pared 0 bases from V and 6 bases from J, leaving 11 bases between.

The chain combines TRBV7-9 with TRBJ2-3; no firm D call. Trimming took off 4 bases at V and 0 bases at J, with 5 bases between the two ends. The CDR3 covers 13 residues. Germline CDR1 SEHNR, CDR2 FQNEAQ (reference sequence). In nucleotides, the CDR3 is TGTGCCAGCAGCTCCTATAGCACAGATACGCAGTATTTT. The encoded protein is CASSSYSTDTQYF.

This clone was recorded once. The CDR3 region is CASSLTGLLNTEAFF. CDR3 DNA sequence: TGTGCCAGTAGTTTGACAGGGTTATTGAACACTGAAGCTTTCTTT. The V gene is TRBV19, the J gene TRBJ1-1; 7 bases agree with TRBD1. In germline, CDR1 is LNHDA, CDR2 SQIVND (reference sequence). This CDR3 comprises 15 residues. J was trimmed by 0 bases and V by 5 bases; bases with no gene match: 6.

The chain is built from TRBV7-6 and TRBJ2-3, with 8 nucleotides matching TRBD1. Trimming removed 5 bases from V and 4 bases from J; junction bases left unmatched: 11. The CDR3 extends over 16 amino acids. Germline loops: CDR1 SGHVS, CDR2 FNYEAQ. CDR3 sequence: CASSKTIDRGSDTQYF. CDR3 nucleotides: TGTGCCAGCAGCAAAACCATCGACAGGGGCTCAGATACGCAGTATTTT.

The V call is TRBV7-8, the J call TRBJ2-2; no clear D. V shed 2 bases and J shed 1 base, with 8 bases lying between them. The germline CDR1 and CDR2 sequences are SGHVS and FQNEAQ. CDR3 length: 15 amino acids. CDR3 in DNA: TGTGCCAGCAGCTTATTGACATTGAACACCGGGGAGCTGTTTTTT. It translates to CASSLLTLNTGELFF. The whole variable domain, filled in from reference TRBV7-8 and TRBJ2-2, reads GAGVSQSPRYKVAKRGQDVALRCDPISGHVSLFWYQQALGQGPEFLTYFQNEAQLDKSGLPSDRFFAERPEGSVSTLKIQRTQQEDSAVYLCASSLLTLNTGELFFGEGSRLTVL.

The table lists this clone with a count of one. The CDR3 DNA is TGCGCCAGCAGCCCGGGACAGGAAACAGATACGCAGTATTTT. Amino acids: CASSPGQETDTQYF. The V gene is TRBV5-1, the J gene TRBJ2-3; TRBD1 matches at 8 bases. This CDR3 is 14 amino acids long. Germline V gives CDR1 SGHRS, CDR2 YFSETQ. Trimming removed 4 bases from V and 3 bases from J; junction bases left unmatched: 4.

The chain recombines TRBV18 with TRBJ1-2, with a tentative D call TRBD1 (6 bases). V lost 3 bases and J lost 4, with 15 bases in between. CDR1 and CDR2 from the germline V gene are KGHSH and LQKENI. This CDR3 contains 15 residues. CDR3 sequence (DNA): TGTGCCAGCTCACCGCCTGGGGGCCGGGTCTATGGCTACACCTTC. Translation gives CASSPPGGRVYGYTF.

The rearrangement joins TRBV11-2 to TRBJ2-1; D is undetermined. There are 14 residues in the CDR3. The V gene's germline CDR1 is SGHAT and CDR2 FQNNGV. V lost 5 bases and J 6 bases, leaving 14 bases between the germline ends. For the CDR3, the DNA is TGTGCCAGCAGCATCAGACAACGACCCAATGAGCAGTTCTTC. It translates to CASSIRQRPNEQFF.

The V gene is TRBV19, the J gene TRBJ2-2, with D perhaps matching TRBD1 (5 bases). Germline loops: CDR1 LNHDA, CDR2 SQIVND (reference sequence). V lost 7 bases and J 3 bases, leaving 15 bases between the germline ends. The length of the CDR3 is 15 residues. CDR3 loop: CASTAAGLHTGELFF. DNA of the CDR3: TGTGCCAGTACCGCGGCAGGGCTGCACACCGGGGAGCTGTTTTTT.

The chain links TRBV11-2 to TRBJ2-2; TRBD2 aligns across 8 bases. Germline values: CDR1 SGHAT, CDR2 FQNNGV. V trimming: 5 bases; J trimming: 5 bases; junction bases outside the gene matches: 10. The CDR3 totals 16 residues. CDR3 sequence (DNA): TGTGCCAGCAGCCCCCCGGGGGGGGCGGGGACCGGGGAGCTGTTTTTT. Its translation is CASSPPGGAGTGELFF.

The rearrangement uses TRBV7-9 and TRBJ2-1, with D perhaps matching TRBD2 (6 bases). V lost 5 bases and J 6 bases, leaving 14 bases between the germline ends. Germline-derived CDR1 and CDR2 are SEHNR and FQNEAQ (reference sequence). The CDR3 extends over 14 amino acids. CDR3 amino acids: CASSLGLFGNEQFF. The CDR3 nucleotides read TGTGCCAGCAGCCTGGGACTCTTCGGCAATGAGCAGTTCTTC.

The CDR3 sequence is CASSPSGGGYGYTF. CDR3 in DNA: TGCGCCAGCAGCCCATCGGGGGGGGGCTATGGCTACACCTTC. V usage is TRBV23-1 and J usage is TRBJ1-2, with TRBD1 as a possible D gene (5 bases). TRBV23-1 carries the ORF label, with uncertain function. The CDR3 spans 14 residues. Trimming pared 6 bases from V and 4 bases from J, leaving 15 bases between.

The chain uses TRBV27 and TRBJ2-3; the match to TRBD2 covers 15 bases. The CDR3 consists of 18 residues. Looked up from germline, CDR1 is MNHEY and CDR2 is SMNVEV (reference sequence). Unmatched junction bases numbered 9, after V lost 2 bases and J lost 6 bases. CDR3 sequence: CASSLRRTSGRAGDTQYF. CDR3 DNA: TGTGCCAGCAGTTTACGACGGACTAGCGGGAGGGCCGGGGATACGCAGTATTTT.

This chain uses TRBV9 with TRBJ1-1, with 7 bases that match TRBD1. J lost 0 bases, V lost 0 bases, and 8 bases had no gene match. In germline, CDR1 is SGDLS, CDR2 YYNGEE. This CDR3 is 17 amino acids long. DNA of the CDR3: TGTGCCAGCAGCGTAGGTATCCTGGGACAGTTGAACACTGAAGCTTTCTTT. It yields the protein CASSVGILGQLNTEAFF.

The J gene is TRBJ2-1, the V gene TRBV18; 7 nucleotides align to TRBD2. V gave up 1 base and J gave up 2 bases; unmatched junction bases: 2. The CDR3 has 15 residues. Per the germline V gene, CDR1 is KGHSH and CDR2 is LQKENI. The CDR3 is CASSPQGGPYNEQFF. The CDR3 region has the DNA TGTGCCAGCTCACCACAGGGAGGGCCCTACAATGAGCAGTTCTTC.

CDR3 sequence (DNA): TGTGCCAGCTCACCAGACTACGGGACTAGCGGGAGTGATACGCAGTATTTT. Translated: CASSPDYGTSGSDTQYF. V gene TRBV18 combines with J gene TRBJ2-3, with 14 bases that match TRBD2. The germline gives CDR1 KGHSH, CDR2 LQKENI. This CDR3 region has 17 residues. V lost 2 bases and J lost 6; bases outside the gene matches: 7.

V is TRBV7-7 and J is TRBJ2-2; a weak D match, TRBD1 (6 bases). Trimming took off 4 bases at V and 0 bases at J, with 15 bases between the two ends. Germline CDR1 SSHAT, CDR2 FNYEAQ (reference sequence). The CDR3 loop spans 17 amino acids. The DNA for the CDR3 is TGTGCCAGCAGCTCCTCGGGACATCTAGCGAACACCGGGGAGCTGTTTTTT. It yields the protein CASSSSGHLANTGELFF.

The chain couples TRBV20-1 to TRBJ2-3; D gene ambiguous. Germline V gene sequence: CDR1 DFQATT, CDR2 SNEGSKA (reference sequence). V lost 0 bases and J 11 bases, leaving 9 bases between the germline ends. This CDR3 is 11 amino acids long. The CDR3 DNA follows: TGCAGTGCTAGAGATCTGCTAGAGCAGTATTTT. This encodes CSARDLLEQYF.

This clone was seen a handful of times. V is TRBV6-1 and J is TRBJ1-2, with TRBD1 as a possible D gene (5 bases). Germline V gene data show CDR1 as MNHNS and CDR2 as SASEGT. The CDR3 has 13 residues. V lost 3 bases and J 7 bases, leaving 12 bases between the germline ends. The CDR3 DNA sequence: TGTGCCAGCAGTGATGGGGGAGGGATTGGCTACACCTTC. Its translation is CASSDGGGIGYTF.

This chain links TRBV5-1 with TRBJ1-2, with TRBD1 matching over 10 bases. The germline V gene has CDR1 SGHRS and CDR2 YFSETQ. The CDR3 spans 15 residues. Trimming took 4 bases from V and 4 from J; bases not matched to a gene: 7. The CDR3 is CASSIGTGVPYGYTF. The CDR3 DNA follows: TGCGCCAGCAGCATCGGGACAGGGGTACCCTATGGCTACACCTTC.

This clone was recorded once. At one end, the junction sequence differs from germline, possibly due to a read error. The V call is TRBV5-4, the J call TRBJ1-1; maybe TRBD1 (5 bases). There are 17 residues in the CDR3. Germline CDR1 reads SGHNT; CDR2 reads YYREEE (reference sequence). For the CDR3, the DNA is TGCGCCAGCAGCCAAGAGGCTACGGGACTCCTGAACACTGAAGCTTTCTTT. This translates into CASSQEATGLLNTEAFF.

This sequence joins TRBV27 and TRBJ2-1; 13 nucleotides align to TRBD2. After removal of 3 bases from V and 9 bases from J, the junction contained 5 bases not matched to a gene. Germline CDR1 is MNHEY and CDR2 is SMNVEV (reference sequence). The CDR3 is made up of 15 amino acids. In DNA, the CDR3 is TGTGCCAGCAGTTTCGGACTAGCGGGAGTAGCTGAGCAGTTCTTC. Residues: CASSFGLAGVAEQFF.

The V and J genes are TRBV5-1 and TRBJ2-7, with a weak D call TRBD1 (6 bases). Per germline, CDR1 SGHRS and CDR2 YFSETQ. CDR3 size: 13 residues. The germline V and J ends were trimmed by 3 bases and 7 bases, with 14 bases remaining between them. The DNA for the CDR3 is TGCGCCAGCAGCTGGGACATGGGTTGGGAGCAGTACTTC. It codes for CASSWDMGWEQYF.

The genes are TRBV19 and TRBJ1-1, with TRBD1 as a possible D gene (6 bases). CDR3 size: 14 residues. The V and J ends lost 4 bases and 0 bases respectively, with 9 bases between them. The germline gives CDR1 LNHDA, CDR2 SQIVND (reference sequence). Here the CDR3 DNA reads TGTGCCAGTAGTAGAGGACAGTTGAACACTGAAGCTTTCTTT. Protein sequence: CASSRGQLNTEAFF.

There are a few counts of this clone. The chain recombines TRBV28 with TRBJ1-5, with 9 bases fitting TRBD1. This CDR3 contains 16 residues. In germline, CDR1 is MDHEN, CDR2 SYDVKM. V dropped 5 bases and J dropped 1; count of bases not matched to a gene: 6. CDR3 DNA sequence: TGTGCCAGCAGTCTCTCGACAGGGGGAAGCAATCAGCCCCAGCATTTT. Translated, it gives CASSLSTGGSNQPQHF.

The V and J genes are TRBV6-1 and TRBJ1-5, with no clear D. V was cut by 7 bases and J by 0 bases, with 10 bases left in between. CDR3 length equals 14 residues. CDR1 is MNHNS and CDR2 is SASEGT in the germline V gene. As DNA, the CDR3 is TGTGCCAGCAAGGGAGGGCATAGCAATCAGCCCCAGCATTTT. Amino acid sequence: CASKGGHSNQPQHF.

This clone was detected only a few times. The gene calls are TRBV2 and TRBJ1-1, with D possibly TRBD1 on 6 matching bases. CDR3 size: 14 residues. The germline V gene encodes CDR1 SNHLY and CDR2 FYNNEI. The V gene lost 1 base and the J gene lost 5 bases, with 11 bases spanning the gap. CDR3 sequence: CASSEGGRRTEAFF. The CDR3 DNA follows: TGTGCCAGCAGTGAAGGGGGGCGCAGGACTGAAGCTTTCTTT.